The sequence of this T cell receptor beta chain was determined in a study of blood T cell repertoires in COVID-19. Study-wide background: In each case, the material was cDNA or gDNA derived from T cells, B-cell-depleted T cells, or PBMCs.

CDR1 SGHTA and CDR2 FQGTGA come from the germline V gene. V was cut by 4 bases and J by 5 bases, with 14 bases left in between. The CDR3 runs 14 residues. TCRdb's copy holds only in-frame clones and misses some; the assay was immunoSEQ multiplex PCR. This sample has roughly 200,000 clones, with approximately 81% found just once. The sequencing sample was made of peripheral blood. This receptor was identified in a woman aged 80 or older with active or convalescent COVID-19. V is TRBV7-3 and J is TRBJ1-2, with D maybe TRBD1 (5 bases). CDR3 sequence reads: CASSYRAGNYGYTF. The CDR3 nucleotides read TGTGCCAGCAGCTACCGGGCAGGGAATTATGGCTACACCTTC.